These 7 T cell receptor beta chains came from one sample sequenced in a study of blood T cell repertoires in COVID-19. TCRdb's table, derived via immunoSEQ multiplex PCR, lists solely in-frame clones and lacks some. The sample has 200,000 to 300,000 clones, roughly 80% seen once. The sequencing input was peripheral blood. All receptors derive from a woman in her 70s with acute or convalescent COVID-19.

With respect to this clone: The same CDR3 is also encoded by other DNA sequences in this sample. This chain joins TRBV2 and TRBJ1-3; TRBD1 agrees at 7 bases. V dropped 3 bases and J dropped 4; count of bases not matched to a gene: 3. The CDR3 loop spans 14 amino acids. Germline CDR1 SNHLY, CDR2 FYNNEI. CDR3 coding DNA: TGTGCCAGCAGTGATCGGACAGGAGGAAACACCATATATTTT. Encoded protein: CASSDRTGGNTIYF.

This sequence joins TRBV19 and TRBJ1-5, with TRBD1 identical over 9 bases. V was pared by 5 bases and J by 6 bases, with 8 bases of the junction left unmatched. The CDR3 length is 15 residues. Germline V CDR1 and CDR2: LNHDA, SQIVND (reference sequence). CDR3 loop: CASSPGQGKGQPQHF. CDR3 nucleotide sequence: TGTGCCAGTAGTCCGGGACAGGGTAAGGGTCAGCCCCAGCATTTT.

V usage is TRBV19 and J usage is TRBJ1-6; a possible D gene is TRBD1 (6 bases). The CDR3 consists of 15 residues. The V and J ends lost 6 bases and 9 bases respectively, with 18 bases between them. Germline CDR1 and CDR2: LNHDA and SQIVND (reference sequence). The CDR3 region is CASSRQAQDGSPLHF. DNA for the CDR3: TGTGCCAGTAGCCGACAGGCACAGGATGGTTCACCCCTCCACTTT.

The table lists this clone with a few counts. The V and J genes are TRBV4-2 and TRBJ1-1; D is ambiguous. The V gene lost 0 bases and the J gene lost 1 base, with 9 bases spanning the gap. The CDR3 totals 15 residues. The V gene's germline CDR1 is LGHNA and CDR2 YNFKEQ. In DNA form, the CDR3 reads TGTGCCAGCAGCCAAGAGGCGGATAGGAACACTGAAGCTTTCTTT. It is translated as CASSQEADRNTEAFF.

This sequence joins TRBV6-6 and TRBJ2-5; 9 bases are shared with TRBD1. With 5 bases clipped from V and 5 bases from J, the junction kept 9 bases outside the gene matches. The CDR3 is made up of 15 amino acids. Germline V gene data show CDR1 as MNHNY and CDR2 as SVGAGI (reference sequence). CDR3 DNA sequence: TGTGCCAGCAGTGGGAGACAGGGGGGGTCGGAGACCCAGTACTTC. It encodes CASSGRQGGSETQYF.

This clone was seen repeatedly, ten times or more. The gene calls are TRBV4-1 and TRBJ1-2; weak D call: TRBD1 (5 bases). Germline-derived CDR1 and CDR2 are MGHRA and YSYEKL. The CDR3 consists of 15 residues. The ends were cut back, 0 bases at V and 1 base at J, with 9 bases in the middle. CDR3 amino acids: CASSQESGINYGYTF. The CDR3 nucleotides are TGCGCCAGCAGCCAAGAGTCAGGGATTAACTATGGCTACACCTTC.

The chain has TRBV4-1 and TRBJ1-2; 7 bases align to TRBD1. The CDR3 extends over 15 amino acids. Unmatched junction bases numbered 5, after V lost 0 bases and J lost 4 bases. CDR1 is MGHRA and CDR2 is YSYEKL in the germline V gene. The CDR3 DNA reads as TGCGCCAGCAGCCAAGATTCAGGGGGTGGCTATGGCTACACCTTC. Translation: CASSQDSGGGYGYTF.